The T cell receptor (beta chain) under discussion was sequenced for a study of blood T cell repertoires in COVID-19. Profiled with immunoSEQ multiplex PCR; TCRdb holds only in-frame clones, not every one. The sample records around 310,000 clones, around 89% being singletons. The source is a woman aged 35 to 49 with COVID-19, enrolled during active disease. Material for sequencing was peripheral blood.

The CDR3 DNA sequence: TGTGCCAGCAGCGTAGCCAGCGGTAACTCCTACGAGCAGTACTTC. The encoded protein is CASSVASGNSYEQYF. The chain uses TRBV9 and TRBJ2-7, with D possibly being TRBD2 (5 bases). Germline V gives CDR1 SGDLS, CDR2 YYNGEE. V was shortened by 0 bases and J by 0 bases, with 10 bases between the two germline ends. The CDR3 runs 15 residues. The full variable domain, with the rest looked up from reference TRBV9 and TRBJ2-7, is DSGVTQTPKHLITATGQRVTLRCSPRSGDLSVYWYQQSLDQGLQFLIQYYNGEERAKGNILERFSAQQFPDLHSELNLSSLELGDSALYFCASSVASGNSYEQYFGPGTRLTVT.